This T cell receptor beta chain is drawn from a study of blood T cells in healthy people across ages. Next came a second PCR, run for roughly 6 to 11 cycles, which used a sample-barcoded 5' primer along with a J-beta primer mix. TCRdb re-analysed the 5' RACE reads in MiXCR, keeping a single row per CDR3 protein. Among some 920,000 distinct CDR3 sequences, 51% were seen once, and the ten largest hold roughly 23%. On this clonotype: Its target is unknown.

Study outcomes and limitations: Roughly linear age-related decline in beta diversity appeared, significant by age about 40. Observed TCR beta diversity showed a strong correlation with the percentage of naive T cells as measured by flow cytometry.

The CDR3 extends over 18 amino acids. V dropped 0 bases and J dropped 6 bases, with 18 bases sitting between them. Germline V gene lookup returns CDR1 MGHRA and CDR2 YSYEKL. This sequence was found in a woman aged 55-69 years in good health. The source material was blood. The genes are TRBV4-1 and TRBJ2-6, with D unclear. CDR3 in amino acids: CASSQDQEDSRAANVLTF. The CDR3, as DNA: TGCGCCAGCAGCCAAGATCAGGAAGATAGCCGAGCGGCCAACGTCCTGACTTTC.